A selection of T cell receptor beta chains follows, all from one sample in a study of blood T cell repertoires in COVID-19. TCRdb's copy holds only in-frame clones and misses some; the assay was immunoSEQ multiplex PCR. The sample lists 85,000 to 100,000 clones; 70% to 85% were seen once. Sequenced: peripheral blood. The source of these receptors is a woman in her fifties or sixties in a cohort sampled during active or convalescent COVID-19. The CDR3 runs from the conserved cysteine through the conserved F or W. D genes are given only for firm matches. Size tells how often a clone was seen (once, few, many) or the class of an expanded clone, and some rows leave it out.

abundance | j_gene | d_gene | v_gene | len | CDR3aa | CDR3nt
- | TRBJ1-5 | - | TRBV19 | 16 | CASRLRTGKGNQPQHF | TGTGCCAGTAGATTAAGAACAGGGAAGGGTAATCAGCCCCAGCATTTT
- | TRBJ1-1 | TRBD1 | TRBV6-6 | 16 | CASSYGKQGAGAEAFF | TGTGCCAGCAGTTACGGCAAACAGGGGGCAGGGGCTGAAGCTTTCTTT
- | TRBJ2-1 | TRBD2 | TRBV9 | 15 | CASSALAGGNNEQFF | TGTGCCAGCAGCGCCCTAGCGGGGGGTAACAATGAGCAGTTCTTC
- | TRBJ2-5 | - | TRBV7-9 | 15 | CASRPLSGLAETQYF | TGTGCCAGCAGACCCCTCTCGGGGTTAGCGGAGACCCAGTACTTC
- | TRBJ2-4 | TRBD2 | TRBV25-1 | 13 | CATARGEGNIQYF | TGTGCCACCGCCCGGGGGGAAGGAAACATTCAGTACTTC
few | TRBJ2-6 | - | TRBV4-3 | 15 | CASSQDSSGANVLTF | TGCGCCAGCAGCCAAGATAGCTCTGGGGCCAACGTCCTGACTTTC
once | TRBJ2-5 | TRBD1 | TRBV6-6 | 14 | CASSYGTVQETQYF | TGTGCCAGCAGTTACGGGACAGTCCAAGAGACCCAGTACTTC
- | TRBJ2-7 | TRBD1 | TRBV19 | 13 | CASSRDRVDEQYF | TGTGCCAGTAGTCGAGACAGGGTCGACGAGCAGTACTTC
- | TRBJ2-1 | - | TRBV7-9 | 16 | CASSIYLPRGPYEQFF | TGTGCCAGCAGCATCTACCTCCCGCGGGGCCCCTATGAGCAGTTCTTC
medium-sized | TRBJ2-5 | - | TRBV27 | 14 | CASGTRSSQETQYF | TGTGCCAGCGGGACTCGGAGCAGCCAAGAGACCCAGTACTTC
- | TRBJ1-2 | TRBD1 | TRBV4-2 | 15 | CASSQGPGQGTGYTF | TGTGCCAGCAGCCAAGGCCCGGGACAGGGGACCGGCTACACCTTC
- | TRBJ1-3 | TRBD1 | TRBV4-1 | 16 | CASSLPQGSSGNTIYF | TGCGCCAGCAGCTTACCACAGGGGAGCTCTGGAAACACCATATATTTT
- | TRBJ1-6 | - | TRBV5-1 | 17 | CASSPGQPSSYNSPLHF | TGCGCCAGCAGCCCCGGACAGCCGAGCTCCTATAATTCACCCCTCCACTTT
few | TRBJ1-1 | - | TRBV7-9 | 11 | CASSRMREAFF | TGTGCCAGCAGCCGGATGCGGGAAGCTTTCTTT
- | TRBJ1-2 | - | TRBV7-2 | 15 | CASSPRVVSNYGYTF | TGTGCCAGCAGCCCCCGGGTCGTCAGCAACTATGGCTACACCTTC
- | TRBJ2-1 | TRBD1 | TRBV11-2 | 15 | CASSEGQGSYNEQFF | TGTGCCAGCAGCGAGGGACAGGGGTCCTACAATGAGCAGTTCTTC
few | TRBJ2-7 | TRBD2 | TRBV5-1 | 18 | CASSSTIMLAGRPYEQYF | TGCGCCAGCAGCTCTACAATAATGCTAGCGGGGCGACCCTACGAGCAGTACTTC
- | TRBJ2-2 | - | TRBV3-1/TRBV3-2 | 15 | CASSQDHRGTGELFF | TGTGCCAGCAGCCAAGATCACCGGGGAACCGGGGAGCTGTTTTTT
few | TRBJ1-2 | - | TRBV9 | 12 | CASSWTAYGYTF | TGTGCCAGCAGCTGGACAGCCTATGGCTACACCTTC
- | TRBJ2-3 | TRBD2 | TRBV27 | 15 | CASRLAGANTDTQYF | TGTGCCAGCAGACTAGCGGGGGCCAACACAGATACGCAGTATTTT
- | TRBJ1-5 | - | TRBV7-2 | 15 | CASSLDLAGHQPQHF | TGTGCCAGCAGCTTAGACTTGGCAGGGCATCAGCCCCAGCATTTT
few | TRBJ2-2 | TRBD2 | TRBV19 | 14 | CASSIGTSTGELFF | TGTGCCAGTAGTATCGGGACTAGTACCGGGGAGCTGTTTTTT
- | TRBJ2-5 | TRBD2 | TRBV5-1 | 18 | CASSLEVAGALYQETQYF | TGCGCCAGCAGCTTGGAGGTAGCGGGGGCTTTGTACCAAGAGACCCAGTACTTC
- | TRBJ2-2 | - | TRBV5-1 | 15 | CASSLSGLNTGELFF | TGCGCCAGCAGCTTGTCAGGGTTGAACACCGGGGAGCTGTTTTTT
- | TRBJ1-2 | - | TRBV5-1 | 14 | CASSLGGQRRGYTF | TGCGCCAGCAGCTTGGGAGGGCAGAGGAGAGGCTACACCTTC
- | TRBJ1-4 | - | TRBV7-9 | 15 | CASSLDVAVNEKLFF | TGTGCCAGCAGCTTAGACGTGGCAGTGAATGAAAAACTGTTTTTT
- | TRBJ2-7 | - | TRBV19 | 15 | CASSISPTPQYEQYF | TGTGCCAGTAGTATCTCCCCAACCCCCCAGTACGAGCAGTACTTC
- | TRBJ1-1 | TRBD1 | TRBV27 | 17 | CASSLTGGQGKKTEAFF | TGTGCCAGCAGTTTAACTGGGGGACAGGGTAAAAAAACTGAAGCTTTCTTT
few | TRBJ1-6 | TRBD1 | TRBV19 | 16 | CASSAGQGANNSPLHF | TGTGCCAGTAGTGCTGGGCAGGGGGCCAATAATTCACCCCTCCACTTT
medium-sized | TRBJ2-1 | TRBD2 | TRBV7-8 | 15 | CASSLRGGAYNEQFF | TGTGCCAGCAGCCTGCGGGGGGGCGCCTACAATGAGCAGTTCTTC
- | TRBJ2-1 | TRBD2 | TRBV7-3 | 20 | CASSPQGGTTSGGKNNEQFF | TGTGCCAGCAGCCCTCAAGGGGGAACGACTAGCGGGGGCAAGAACAATGAGCAGTTCTTC
many | TRBJ2-7 | - | TRBV7-9 | 14 | CASSLAGGSNEQYF | TGTGCCAGCAGCTTAGCGGGGGGATCTAACGAGCAGTACTTC
few | TRBJ1-3 | TRBD1 | TRBV7-8 | 13 | CASSFTGANTIYF | TGTGCCAGCAGCTTTACAGGGGCAAACACCATATATTTT
- | TRBJ2-7 | TRBD1 | TRBV18 | 14 | CASSLTGGLYEQYF | TGTGCCAGCTCATTGACAGGGGGCCTTTACGAGCAGTACTTC
- | TRBJ2-5 | - | TRBV19 | 14 | CASRNTGSQETQYF | TGTGCCAGTAGAAATACAGGGTCCCAAGAGACCCAGTACTTC
- | TRBJ2-2 | TRBD2 | TRBV5-4 | 17 | CASSLPPSGGAIGELFF | TGTGCCAGCAGCTTGCCTCCTAGCGGGGGGGCGATCGGGGAGCTGTTTTTT
few | TRBJ2-7 | TRBD2 | TRBV5-1 | 19 | CASSKEGLAGGTNSYEQYF | TGCGCCAGCAGCAAGGAAGGACTAGCGGGGGGCACAAACTCCTACGAGCAGTACTTC
- | TRBJ2-5 | - | TRBV12-3/TRBV12-4 | 13 | CASTGFPKETQYF | TGTGCCAGCACCGGTTTTCCCAAAGAGACCCAGTACTTC
once | TRBJ2-5 | TRBD1 | TRBV7-9 | 15 | CASSLGQGVGETQYF | TGTGCCAGCAGCTTAGGACAGGGAGTAGGAGAGACCCAGTACTTC
- | TRBJ1-1 | - | TRBV7-9 | 15 | CASMIGGLGGTEAFF | TGTGCCAGCATGATAGGCGGACTGGGCGGCACTGAAGCTTTCTTT
- | TRBJ1-1 | - | TRBV27 | 16 | CASSSSIRQENTEAFF | TGTGCCAGCAGTTCGTCGATAAGACAGGAGAACACTGAAGCTTTCTTT
- | TRBJ1-4 | TRBD1 | TRBV23-1 | 15 | CARLKDRGANEKLFF | TGCGCCAGGTTAAAGGACAGGGGGGCTAATGAAAAACTGTTTTTT
- | TRBJ1-2 | - | TRBV7-9 | 13 | CASSPRVNYGYTF | TGTGCCAGCAGCCCCAGGGTCAACTATGGCTACACCTTC
- | TRBJ1-1 | - | TRBV6-5 | 16 | CASSYSWFDRNTEAFF | TGTGCCAGCAGTTACTCATGGTTTGACAGGAACACTGAAGCTTTCTTT
- | TRBJ2-5 | - | TRBV2 | 12 | CASKKGVQTQYF | TGTGCCAGCAAGAAGGGGGTTCAGACCCAGTACTTC
once | TRBJ2-3 | TRBD2 | TRBV30 | 12 | CAWSVLADTQYF | TGTGCCTGGAGTGTACTAGCGGATACGCAGTATTTT
- | TRBJ2-3 | - | TRBV7-9 | 14 | CASSLGAYPDTQYF | TGTGCCAGCAGCTTAGGGGCGTACCCAGATACGCAGTATTTT
- | TRBJ2-3 | TRBD2 | TRBV29-1 | 14 | CSGSGGGLGDTQYF | TGCAGCGGGAGCGGGGGTGGGCTTGGGGATACGCAGTATTTT
- | TRBJ2-3 | - | TRBV3-1/TRBV3-2 | 15 | CASSIRTKSTDTQYF | TGTGCCAGCAGCATACGGACTAAAAGCACAGATACGCAGTATTTT